What follows are 22 T cell receptor beta chains derived from one specimen sequenced in a study of CD8+ T cells in alopecia areata. It was cDNA, reverse transcribed from extracted RNA, that served as the sequencing template. This table comes from immunoSEQ multiplex PCR, and its TCRdb copy is limited to in-frame clones, with some not included. Of a few hundred thousand clones listed, 67% are singletons. The sequencing used CD4+ T cells sorted from blood, collected at week 0. These receptor sequences come from a human donor with alopecia areata.

The V and J genes are TRBV4-1 and TRBJ2-2; D remains unclear. CDR3 length: 15 residues. Per germline, CDR1 MGHRA and CDR2 YSYEKL. V was trimmed by 0 bases and J by 0 bases, leaving 5 bases between them. DNA of the CDR3: TGCGCCAGCAGCCAAGAAACAACGAACACCGGGGAGCTGTTTTTT. Protein: CASSQETTNTGELFF.

This clone was seen only a few times. The chain has TRBV9 and TRBJ1-2; TRBD1 might be the D (6 bases). Per germline, CDR1 SGDLS and CDR2 YYNGEE. V lost 4 bases to trimming and J lost 8 bases, with 15 bases between them. CDR3 size: 13 residues. CDR3 in amino acids: CASSPNTRGGYTF. Written as DNA, the CDR3 is TGTGCCAGCAGCCCAAATACCAGGGGAGGCTACACCTTC. Supplemented by reference TRBV9 and TRBJ1-2, the full variable domain reads DSGVTQTPKHLITATGQRVTLRCSPRSGDLSVYWYQQSLDQGLQFLIQYYNGEERAKGNILERFSAQQFPDLHSELNLSSLELGDSALYFCASSPNTRGGYTFGSGTRLTVV.

The chain has TRBV4-3 and TRBJ2-3, with D hard to call. Germline CDR1 reads LGHNA; CDR2 reads YSLEER. Trimming pared 3 bases from V and 0 bases from J, leaving 10 bases between. The CDR3 loop spans 15 amino acids. CDR3 loop: CASSQAGISTDTQYF. DNA of the CDR3: TGCGCCAGCAGCCAGGCCGGAATTAGCACAGATACGCAGTATTTT.

This chain connects TRBV14 to TRBJ1-2; a possible D gene is TRBD1 (6 bases). The V gene lost 4 bases and the J gene lost 8 bases, with 20 bases spanning the gap. The CDR3 loop spans 15 amino acids. Germline V gives CDR1 SGHDN, CDR2 FVKESK. The CDR3 nucleotides are TGTGCCAGCAGCCCCGTGAGACAGGCAGTCGGCGGCTACACCTTC. Translating it yields CASSPVRQAVGGYTF. The whole variable domain, filled in from reference TRBV14 and TRBJ1-2, reads EAGVTQFPSHSVIEKGQTVTLRCDPISGHDNLYWYRRVMGKEIKFLLHFVKESKQDESGMPNNRFLAERTGGTYSTLKVQPAELEDSGVYFCASSPVRQAVGGYTFGSGTRLTVV.

The chain couples TRBV19 to TRBJ1-5; unclear D gene. Trimming removed 4 bases from V and 0 bases from J, with 10 bases in between. The CDR3 consists of 15 residues. The germline V gene encodes CDR1 LNHDA and CDR2 SQIVND (reference sequence). CDR3 region: CASSNAGYSNQPQHF. DNA for the CDR3: TGTGCCAGTAGTAATGCAGGTTATAGCAATCAGCCCCAGCATTTT.

In its sample, this clone was seen a few times. This chain links TRBV5-4 with TRBJ1-2, with 9 bases lining up with TRBD1. V was clipped by 2 bases and J by 8 bases; unmatched bases: 7. The germline gives CDR1 SGHNT, CDR2 YYREEE (reference sequence). CDR3 length: 14 residues. CDR3 amino acids: CASSLTGGLWGYTF. CDR3 bases: TGTGCCAGCAGCTTAACAGGGGGCTTGTGGGGCTACACCTTC.

This sequence joins TRBV29-1 and TRBJ1-1; weak D call: TRBD1 (6 bases). There are 16 residues in the CDR3. Germline V gene sequence: CDR1 SQVTM, CDR2 ANQGSEA. V dropped 5 bases and J dropped 4 bases, with 23 bases sitting between them. CDR3 amino acids: CSVSPMGAGSSTEAFF. Here the CDR3 DNA reads TGCAGCGTTTCCCCAATGGGGGCTGGTTCGAGCACTGAAGCTTTCTTT.

The genes are TRBV27 and TRBJ2-7, with TRBD1 matching over 8 bases. The germline gives CDR1 MNHEY, CDR2 SMNVEV (reference sequence). Germline trimming cut 3 bases from V and 7 bases from J; bases unmatched to any gene: 8. There are 14 residues in the CDR3. The CDR3 coding sequence is TGTGCCAGCAGTTTTGGACAGGGTACGGAAGAGCAGTACTTC. It specifies CASSFGQGTEEQYF.

This chain uses TRBV29-1 with TRBJ1-1, with D possibly being TRBD1 (6 bases). Trimming stripped 3 bases from V and 7 bases from J, with 9 bases between. This CDR3 is built from 11 residues. The germline V gene encodes CDR1 SQVTM and CDR2 ANQGSEA. Written as DNA, the CDR3 is TGCAGCGTTGACAGGGGTAGTGAAGCTTTCTTT. This sequence encodes CSVDRGSEAFF.

This chain uses TRBV6-6 with TRBJ2-5, with 9 positions matching TRBD1. The CDR3 is made up of 13 amino acids. Germline-derived CDR1 and CDR2 are MNHNY and SVGAGI (reference sequence). J was trimmed by 4 bases and V by 6 bases; bases with no gene match: 3. The CDR3 sequence is CASSDRGGETQYF. CDR3 DNA: TGTGCCAGCAGCGACAGGGGGGGAGAGACCCAGTACTTC.

The rearrangement uses TRBV4-3 and TRBJ1-2; the D is unclear. The germline CDR1 and CDR2 sequences are LGHNA and YSLEER. CDR3 size: 15 residues. V lost 0 bases and J lost 8, with 16 bases in between. The CDR3 DNA reads as TGCGCCAGCAGCCAAGAGAGGCAGGATCCGAGAGGCTACACCTTC. The encoded protein is CASSQERQDPRGYTF.

This chain joins TRBV4-1 and TRBJ2-7; the match to TRBD1 covers 7 bases. Unmatched junction bases numbered 4, after V lost 0 bases and J lost 2 bases. This CDR3 region has 15 residues. The germline CDR1 and CDR2 sequences are MGHRA and YSYEKL. The CDR3 coding sequence is TGCGCCAGCAGCCAAGATCCCCAGGGGGCCTACGAGCAGTACTTC. Translating it yields CASSQDPQGAYEQYF.

The V gene is TRBV14, the J gene TRBJ2-5, with D unclear. The CDR3 runs to 15 residues. From germline, CDR1 is SGHDN and CDR2 FVKESK. V lost 3 bases and J 4 bases, leaving 15 bases between the germline ends. CDR3 sequence reads: CASSHLVRARETQYF. In DNA form, the CDR3 reads TGTGCCAGCAGCCACCTTGTTCGGGCAAGAGAGACCCAGTACTTC.

The table lists this clone with a few counts. The chain carries TRBV28 and TRBJ2-7; TRBD1 matches at 10 bases. Germline V gives CDR1 MDHEN, CDR2 SYDVKM. V was clipped by 5 bases and J by 3 bases; unmatched bases: 4. The CDR3 has 14 residues. The CDR3 bases are TGTGCCAGCAGTACACGGACAGGGGGCTACGAGCAGTACTTC. This gives the protein CASSTRTGGYEQYF.

CDR3 nucleotide sequence: TGTGCCATCTCAGGACTAGCGGGGGCCACAGATACGCAGTATTTT. Residues: CAISGLAGATDTQYF. V gene TRBV10-3 combines with J gene TRBJ2-3; TRBD2 agrees at 13 bases. After removal of 8 bases from V and 2 bases from J, the junction contained 4 bases not matched to a gene. The CDR3 has 15 residues. The germline V gene has CDR1 ENHRY and CDR2 SYGVKD.

The rearrangement links TRBV9 to TRBJ2-7; TRBD2 is a possible D gene (5 bases). The CDR3 sequence is 15 residues long. The V end was cut by 0 bases, the J end by 3 bases, with 13 bases between. The germline CDR1 and CDR2 sequences are SGDLS and YYNGEE. The CDR3, as DNA: TGTGCCAGCAGCGTAGTCCCCGGGGAGTACTACGAGCAGTACTTC. This sequence encodes CASSVVPGEYYEQYF.

The chain uses TRBV27 and TRBJ2-7; D gene uncertain. The CDR3 consists of 14 residues. Germline loops: CDR1 MNHEY, CDR2 SMNVEV (reference sequence). Trimming took 5 bases from V and 5 from J, leaving 16 bases between them. The CDR3 here is CASSPFGFQNEQYF. The CDR3 nucleotides are TGTGCCAGCAGTCCCTTCGGCTTTCAAAACGAGCAGTACTTC.

V is TRBV30 and J is TRBJ2-3, with a possible D match to TRBD1 (6 bases). The CDR3 is 16 residues long. The germline V gene encodes CDR1 GTSNPN and CDR2 SVGIG (reference sequence). V was clipped by 3 bases and J by 0 bases, with 16 bases between them. The CDR3 bases are TGTGCCTGGAGCCCGCTGGGGGCACGGAGCACAGATACGCAGTATTTT. The encoded protein is CAWSPLGARSTDTQYF.

The rearrangement links TRBV20-1 to TRBJ1-2; no clear D gene. V lost 2 bases, J lost 9 bases, and 10 bases lay in between. This CDR3 region has 11 residues. Germline CDR1 DFQATT, CDR2 SNEGSKA (reference sequence). CDR3 protein: CSARQDYSYTF. CDR3 nucleotides: TGCAGTGCTAGACAGGATTATAGCTACACCTTC.

This clone showed up just a few times. The rearrangement joins TRBV7-2 to TRBJ2-5, with a weak D call TRBD2 (6 bases). The ends were cut back, 0 bases at V and 2 bases at J, with 10 bases in the middle. The CDR3 has 15 amino acids. Germline V gives CDR1 SGHTA, CDR2 FQGNSA. The CDR3 is CASSLAPGGQETQYF. The CDR3 DNA follows: TGTGCCAGCAGCTTAGCGCCCGGGGGTCAAGAGACCCAGTACTTC.

The chain carries TRBV4-2 and TRBJ2-1; maybe TRBD2 (6 bases). Deletions cut 0 bases from V and 3 bases from J, with 12 bases between. In germline, CDR1 is LGHNA, CDR2 YNFKEQ. The CDR3 contains 16 residues. CDR3 amino acids: CASSQDSGGNYNEQFF. The CDR3 nucleotides are TGTGCCAGCAGCCAAGATAGTGGGGGGAACTACAATGAGCAGTTCTTC.

The chain carries TRBV30 and TRBJ1-1; TRBD1 is a possible D gene (6 bases). V dropped 5 bases and J dropped 9 bases, with 16 bases sitting between them. CDR1 and CDR2 from the germline V gene are GTSNPN and SVGIG (reference sequence). The CDR3 is 12 amino acids. The CDR3 bases are TGTGCCTGGGACCCTAAGACAGGAAAAGCTTTCTTT. Its translation is CAWDPKTGKAFF.